This T cell receptor (beta chain) was sequenced in a study of shared clonotypes between healthy human individuals. Trimming stripped 10 bases from V and 1 base from J, with 13 bases between. Germline V gives CDR1 SNHLY, CDR2 FYNNEI. This CDR3 is 13 amino acids long. Here immunoSEQ multiplex PCR was the method, and the copy in TCRdb shows in-frame clones only, minus some. The sample lists 2 million to 2.5 million clones, 80% to 95% occurring once. Sequenced input: naive CD4+ T cells from PBMCs. Documented subset: CD45RA+ positively selected. This receptor was identified in a man aged 18 to 35 in good health. Some clones in this sample may be carry-over from other donors' samples. The chain recombines TRBV2 with TRBJ1-2, with a weak D call TRBD1 (5 bases). DNA of the CDR3: TGTGCCACCGTCAGGGAAAGTAACTATGGCTACACCTTC. It encodes CATVRESNYGYTF.